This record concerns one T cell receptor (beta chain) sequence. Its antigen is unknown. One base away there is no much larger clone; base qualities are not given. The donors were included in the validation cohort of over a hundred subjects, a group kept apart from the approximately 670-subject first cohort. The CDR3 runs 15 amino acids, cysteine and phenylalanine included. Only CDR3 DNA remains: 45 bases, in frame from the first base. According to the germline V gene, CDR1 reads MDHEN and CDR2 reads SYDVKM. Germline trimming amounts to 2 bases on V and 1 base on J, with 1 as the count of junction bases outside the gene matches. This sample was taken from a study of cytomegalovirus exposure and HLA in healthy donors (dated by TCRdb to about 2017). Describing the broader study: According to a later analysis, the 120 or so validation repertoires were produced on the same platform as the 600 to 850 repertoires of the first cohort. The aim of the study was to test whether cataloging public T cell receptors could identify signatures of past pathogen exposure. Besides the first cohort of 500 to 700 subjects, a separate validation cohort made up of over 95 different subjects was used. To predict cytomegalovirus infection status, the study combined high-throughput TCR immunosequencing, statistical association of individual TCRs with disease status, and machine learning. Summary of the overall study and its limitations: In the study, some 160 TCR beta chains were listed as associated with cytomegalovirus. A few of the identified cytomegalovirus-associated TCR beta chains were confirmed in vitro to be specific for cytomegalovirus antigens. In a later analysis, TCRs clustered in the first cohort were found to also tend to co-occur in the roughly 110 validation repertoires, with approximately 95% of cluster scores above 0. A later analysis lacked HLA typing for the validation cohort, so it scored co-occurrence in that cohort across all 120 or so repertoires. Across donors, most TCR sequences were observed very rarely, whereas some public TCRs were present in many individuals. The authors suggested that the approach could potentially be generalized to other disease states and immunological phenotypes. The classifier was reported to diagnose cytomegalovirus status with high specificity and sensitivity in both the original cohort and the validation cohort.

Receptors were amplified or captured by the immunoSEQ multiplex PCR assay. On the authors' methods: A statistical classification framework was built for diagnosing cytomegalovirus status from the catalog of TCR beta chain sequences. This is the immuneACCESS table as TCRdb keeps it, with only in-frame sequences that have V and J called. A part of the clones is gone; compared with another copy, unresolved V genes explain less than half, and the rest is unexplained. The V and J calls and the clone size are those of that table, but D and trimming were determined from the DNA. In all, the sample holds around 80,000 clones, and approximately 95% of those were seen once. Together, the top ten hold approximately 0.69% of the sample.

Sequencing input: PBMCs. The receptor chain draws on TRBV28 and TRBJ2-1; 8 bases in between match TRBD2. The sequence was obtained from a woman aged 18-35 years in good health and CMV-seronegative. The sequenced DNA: TGTGCCAGCAGTTTAGGCGGGGGGTCCTACAATGAGCAGTTCTTC. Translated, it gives CASSLGGGSYNEQFF.